Sequencing of this TCR beta chain was carried out in a study of radiotherapy plus CTLA-4 blockade in lung cancer. The assay was immunoSEQ multiplex PCR, and TCRdb's table has in-frame clones only and misses some. The sample carries approximately 60,000 clones, roughly 77% recorded once. CDR1 and CDR2 from the germline V gene are MDHEN and SYDVKM. CDR3 size: 16 residues. V lost 1 base to trimming and J lost 4 bases, with 14 bases between them. This receptor was obtained from a human donor with non-small cell lung cancer who had a complete response to radiotherapy plus ipilimumab. Source: peripheral blood, taken from a patient treated with radiotherapy plus ipilimumab. The chain recombines TRBV28 with TRBJ2-4, with a weak D call TRBD1 (6 bases). DNA for the CDR3: TGTGCCAGCAGTTTATTCAGCAGGGGCCTTAAAAACATTCAGTACTTC. Translating gives CASSLFSRGLKNIQYF.